The clone carrying this T cell receptor (beta chain) was observed many times. What it binds is not known. The CDR3 runs to 14 residues. The germline V gene has CDR1 MNHNY and CDR2 SVGAGI (reference sequence). Trimming pared 6 bases from V and 2 bases from J, leaving 13 bases between. TCRdb reanalysed the reads using MiXCR and keeps one entry per CDR3 protein. The repertoire consists of roughly 14,000 distinct CDR3 sequences, with 20% to 25% occurring once and the leading ten covering about 6%. This record comes from a study of liver allograft versus peripheral blood T cells. Background on the study: In transplanted livers, T cell receptor repertoires were compared with those found in the recipients' peripheral blood.

Points from the study as a whole: It was reported that the T cell receptor repertoires found inside liver allografts differed from those that were detected in peripheral blood.

The TCR originated in a human patient who had a liver transplant. Some T cells may trace back to the graft donor. The chain recombines TRBV6-6 with TRBJ1-2; maybe TRBD1 (5 bases). The CDR3 bases are TGTGCCAGCAGGGGGGGACGCCAAAACTATGGCTACACCTTC. It yields the protein CASRGGRQNYGYTF.